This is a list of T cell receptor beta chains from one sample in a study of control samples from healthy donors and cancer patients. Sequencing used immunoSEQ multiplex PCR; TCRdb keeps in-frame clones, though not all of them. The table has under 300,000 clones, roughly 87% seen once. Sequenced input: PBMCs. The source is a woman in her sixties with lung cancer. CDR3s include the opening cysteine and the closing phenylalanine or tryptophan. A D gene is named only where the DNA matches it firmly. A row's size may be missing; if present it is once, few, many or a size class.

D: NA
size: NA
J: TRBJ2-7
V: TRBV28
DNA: TGTGCCAGCAAGGGGTCCGGGACAAACCCCTACGAGCAGTACTTC
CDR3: CASKGSGTNPYEQYF

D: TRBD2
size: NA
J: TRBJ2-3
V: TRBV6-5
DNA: TGTGCCACCTCGCTAGCGGGAGGGAAAGATACGCAGTATTTT
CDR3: CATSLAGGKDTQYF

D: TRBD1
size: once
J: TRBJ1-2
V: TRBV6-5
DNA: TGTGCCAGCATGAAACCGGGACAGCCGGATGGCTACACCTTC
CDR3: CASMKPGQPDGYTF

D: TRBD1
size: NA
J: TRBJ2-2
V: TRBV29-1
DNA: TGCAGCGTTAAAAGACCGGGACAGGGAAAGGCCGGGGAGCTGTTTTTT
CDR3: CSVKRPGQGKAGELFF

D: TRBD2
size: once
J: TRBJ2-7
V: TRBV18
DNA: TGTGCCAGCTCACCTCAGGGACTAGGTTACGAGCAGTACTTC
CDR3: CASSPQGLGYEQYF

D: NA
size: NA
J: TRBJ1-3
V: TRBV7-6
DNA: TGTGCCAGCAGCTCATCCTCGGCGGGAAACACCATATATTTT
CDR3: CASSSSSAGNTIYF

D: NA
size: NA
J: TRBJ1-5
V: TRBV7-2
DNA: TGTGCCAGCAGCTTCACCACCGGGACATATAGCAATCAGCCCCAGCATTTT
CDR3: CASSFTTGTYSNQPQHF

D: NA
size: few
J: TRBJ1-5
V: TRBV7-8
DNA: TGTGCCAGCAGCTTAGCGTTGGGCAATCAGCCCCAGCATTTT
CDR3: CASSLALGNQPQHF

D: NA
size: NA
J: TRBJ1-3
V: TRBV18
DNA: TGTGCCAGCTCACCACCGAACAGCCTCTCTGGAAACACCATATATTTT
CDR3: CASSPPNSLSGNTIYF

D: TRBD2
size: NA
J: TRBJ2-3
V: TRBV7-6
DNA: TGTGCCAGCAGCCCCGGCGGGGCTAGCGGGTATTACACAGATACGCAGTATTTT
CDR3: CASSPGGASGYYTDTQYF

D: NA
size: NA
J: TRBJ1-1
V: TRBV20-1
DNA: TGCAGTGCTAGTAAGACCATGAACACTGAAGCTTTCTTT
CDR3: CSASKTMNTEAFF

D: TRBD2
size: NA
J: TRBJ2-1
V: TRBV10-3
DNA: TGTGCCATCAGTGGAGAGGGGAGGGCGGTATCCTACAATGAGCAGTTCTTC
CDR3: CAISGEGRAVSYNEQFF

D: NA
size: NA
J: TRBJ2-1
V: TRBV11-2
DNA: TGTGCCAGCAGCATCGCCAGGGGCTCCTACAATGAGCAGTTCTTC
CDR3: CASSIARGSYNEQFF

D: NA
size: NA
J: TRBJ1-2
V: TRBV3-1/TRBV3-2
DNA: TGTGCCAGCAGCCTGACCGGCTTGCAAGTGGGCTACACCTTC
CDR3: CASSLTGLQVGYTF

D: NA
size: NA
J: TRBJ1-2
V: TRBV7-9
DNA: TGTGCCAGCAGCTTAGGGTTATCGGCCTATGGCTACACCTTC
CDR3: CASSLGLSAYGYTF

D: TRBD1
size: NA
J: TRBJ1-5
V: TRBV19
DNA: TGTGCCAGTAGTATGGGACAGGGGGTTGGTCAGCCCCAGCATTTT
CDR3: CASSMGQGVGQPQHF

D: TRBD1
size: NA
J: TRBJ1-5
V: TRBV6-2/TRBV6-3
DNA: TGTGCCAGCAGTTACGCGAACAGGGGCCAGCATTTT
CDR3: CASSYANRGQHF

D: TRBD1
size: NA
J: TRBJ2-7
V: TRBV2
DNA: TGTGCCAGCAGGCCGAGGACAGGAACCTCCTACGAGCAGTACTTC
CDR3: CASRPRTGTSYEQYF

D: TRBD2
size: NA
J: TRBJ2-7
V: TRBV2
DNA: TGTGCCAGTCATCTGGCTAGCGGGGACTTTTACGAGCAGTACTTC
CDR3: CASHLASGDFYEQYF

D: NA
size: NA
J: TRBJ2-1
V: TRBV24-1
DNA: TGTGCCACCAGTGACAGGGACTCAGCGGGCCCACGGACCAGTGAGCAGTTCTTC
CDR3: CATSDRDSAGPRTSEQFF

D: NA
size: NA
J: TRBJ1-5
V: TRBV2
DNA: TGTGCCAGCAGTACCCAGCAGGTTGGCAATCAGCCCCAGCATTTT
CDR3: CASSTQQVGNQPQHF

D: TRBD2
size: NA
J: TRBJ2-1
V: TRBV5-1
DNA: TGCGCCAGCAGCTCAAGCGGGGGCTCCTACAATGAGCAGTTCTTC
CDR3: CASSSSGGSYNEQFF

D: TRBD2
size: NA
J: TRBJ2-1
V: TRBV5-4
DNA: TGTGCCAGCAGCTGGACTAGCGGGAGGATCAATGAGCAGTTCTTC
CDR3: CASSWTSGRINEQFF

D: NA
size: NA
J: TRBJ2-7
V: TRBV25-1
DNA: TGTGCCAGCGGTGGTCAAATCTACGAGCAGTACTTC
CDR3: CASGGQIYEQYF

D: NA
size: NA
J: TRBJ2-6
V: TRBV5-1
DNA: TGCGCCAGCAGCCCTGGATGGTTAGCCTCTGGGGCCAACGTCCTGACTTTC
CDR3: CASSPGWLASGANVLTF

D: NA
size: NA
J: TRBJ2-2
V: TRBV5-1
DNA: TGCGCCAGCAGCGGCGCGTCGGCCGCCGGGGAGCTGTTTTTT
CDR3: CASSGASAAGELFF

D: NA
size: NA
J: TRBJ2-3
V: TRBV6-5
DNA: TGTGCCAGCGGGGGTAACACAGATACGCAGTATTTT
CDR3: CASGGNTDTQYF

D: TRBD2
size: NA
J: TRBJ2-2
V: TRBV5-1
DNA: TGCGCCAGCAGCGCGGGGGAGAACACCGGGGAGCTGTTTTTT
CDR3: CASSAGENTGELFF

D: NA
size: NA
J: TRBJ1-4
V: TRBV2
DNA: TGTGCCAGCAGATTCCAGGGTATCACTAATGAAAAACTGTTTTTT
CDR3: CASRFQGITNEKLFF